This T cell receptor beta chain was obtained from a study of CD8+ T cells in alopecia areata. Treatment specified: oral pan-JAK inhibitor, 5-10 mg twice daily. Alopecia areata patients provided lesional scalp punch biopsies and peripheral blood. CDR1 is SGDLS and CDR2 is YYNGEE in the germline V gene. The CDR3 extends over 15 amino acids. The ends were cut back, 0 bases at V and 7 bases at J, with 13 bases in the middle. Following RNA extraction, reverse transcription yielded cDNA that acted as the sequencing template. TCRdb keeps only in-frame clones here, not all; method: immunoSEQ multiplex PCR. The table records 150,000 to 200,000 clones, 55% to 75% of them present only once. On this clone itself: What it binds is not known.

Study-level results: Among patients, TCR sharing was less clear than in mice, a difference possibly due in part to HLA diversity in the patient population.

V and J are TRBV9 and TRBJ2-2, with a possible D match to TRBD1 (6 bases). Sequenced material: CD4+ T cells sorted from blood, taken at week 4, from a patient treated with tofacitinib. The source is a human donor with alopecia areata. CDR3 bases: TGTGCCAGCAGCGTAGTCGGCAGGGGTTTCGGGGAGCTGTTTTTT. This sequence encodes CASSVVGRGFGELFF.